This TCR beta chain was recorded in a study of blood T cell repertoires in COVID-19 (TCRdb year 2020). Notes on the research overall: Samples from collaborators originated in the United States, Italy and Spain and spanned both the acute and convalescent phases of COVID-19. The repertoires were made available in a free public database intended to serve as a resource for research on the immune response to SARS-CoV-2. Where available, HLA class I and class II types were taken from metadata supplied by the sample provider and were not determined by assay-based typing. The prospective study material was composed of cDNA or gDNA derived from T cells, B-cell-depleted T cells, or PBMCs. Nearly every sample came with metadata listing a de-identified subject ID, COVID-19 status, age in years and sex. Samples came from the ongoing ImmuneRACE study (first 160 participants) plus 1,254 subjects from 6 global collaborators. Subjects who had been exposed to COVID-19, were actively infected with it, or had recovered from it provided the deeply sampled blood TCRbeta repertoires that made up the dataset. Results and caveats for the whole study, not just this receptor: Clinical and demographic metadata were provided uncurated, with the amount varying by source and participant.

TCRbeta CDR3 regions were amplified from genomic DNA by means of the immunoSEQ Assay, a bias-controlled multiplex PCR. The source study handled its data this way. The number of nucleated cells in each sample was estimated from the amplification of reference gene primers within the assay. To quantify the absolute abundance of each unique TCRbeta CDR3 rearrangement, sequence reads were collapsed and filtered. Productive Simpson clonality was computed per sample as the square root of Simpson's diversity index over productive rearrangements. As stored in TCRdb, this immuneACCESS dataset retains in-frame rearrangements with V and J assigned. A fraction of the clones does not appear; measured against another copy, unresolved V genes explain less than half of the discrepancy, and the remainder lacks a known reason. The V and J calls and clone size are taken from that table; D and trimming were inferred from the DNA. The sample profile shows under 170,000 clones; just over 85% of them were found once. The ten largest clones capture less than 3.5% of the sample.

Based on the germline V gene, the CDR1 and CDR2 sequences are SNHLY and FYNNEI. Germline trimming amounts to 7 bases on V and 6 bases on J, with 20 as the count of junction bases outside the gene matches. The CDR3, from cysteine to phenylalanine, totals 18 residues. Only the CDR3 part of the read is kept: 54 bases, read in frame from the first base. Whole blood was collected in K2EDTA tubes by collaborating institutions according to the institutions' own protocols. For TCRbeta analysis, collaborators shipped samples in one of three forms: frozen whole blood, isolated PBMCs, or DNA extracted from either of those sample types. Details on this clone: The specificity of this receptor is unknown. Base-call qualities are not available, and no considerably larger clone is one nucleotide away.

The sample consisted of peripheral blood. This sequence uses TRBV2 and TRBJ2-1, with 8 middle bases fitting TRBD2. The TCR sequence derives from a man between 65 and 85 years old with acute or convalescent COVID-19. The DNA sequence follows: TGTGCCAGCACGGGAGGGCAGTCCCTCGGGACTAGGGCCAATGAGCAGTTCTTC. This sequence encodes CASTGGQSLGTRANEQFF.